Each of the 10 T cell receptor beta chains below was sequenced from the same sample in a study of T cells in Graves' hyperthyroidism and ophthalmopathy. The investigators amplified TCR beta CDR3 regions from RNA transcripts. Researchers ran a first-round RT-PCR on the TCR CDR3 using the HTBI primer set. One entry per CDR3 protein, called by TCRdb with MiXCR from the multiplex PCR reads. The sample includes some 490,000 distinct CDR3 sequences, 15% to 20% of them seen just once. Sequenced material: blood. These receptors were collected from a woman under 40 with Graves' ophthalmopathy.

The sample holds a few counts of this clonotype. The V call is TRBV12-3 or TRBV12-4, the J call TRBJ2-1, with 8 bases aligning to TRBD2. This CDR3 comprises 13 residues. Unmatched junction bases numbered 3, after V lost 1 base and J lost 10 bases. The CDR3 spells CASSLGSGEEQFF. CDR3 in DNA: TGTGCCAGCAGTTTAGGTAGCGGGGAAGAGCAGTTCTTC.

A few counts support this clonotype. This chain links TRBV28 with TRBJ2-6, with D unresolved. The CDR3 has 13 residues. The germline V and J ends were trimmed by 2 bases and 8 bases, with 7 bases remaining between them. Germline assignment: CDR1 MDHEN and CDR2 SYDVKM. The CDR3 is CASSLKYPNVLTF. The CDR3 DNA follows: TGTGCCAGCAGTTTAAAATATCCCAACGTCCTGACTTTC.

V and J are TRBV4-3 and TRBJ1-5; 10 bases are shared with TRBD1. The CDR3 sequence is 18 residues long. Germline V gene data show CDR1 as LGHNA and CDR2 as YSLEER. V lost 0 bases and J lost 6; bases outside the gene matches: 11. The CDR3 region has the DNA TGCGCCAGCAGCCAAGATACCCCCGGGACAGGGGCCATTCAGCCCCAGCATTTT. Amino acid sequence: CASSQDTPGTGAIQPQHF.

This clonotype was observed at least ten times. The gene calls are TRBV6-2 or TRBV6-3 and TRBJ2-7; unclear D gene. Deletions cut 2 bases from V and 5 bases from J, with 7 bases between. Germline V CDR1 and CDR2: MNHEY, SVGEGT. The CDR3 totals 12 residues. The CDR3 sequence: CASSYDGDEQYF. The CDR3 DNA reads as TGTGCCAGCAGTTACGACGGAGACGAGCAGTACTTC.

There are a few counts of this clonotype. J is TRBJ2-1 and V is TRBV24-1; D remains ambiguous. The CDR3 consists of 12 residues. From germline, CDR1 is KGHDR and CDR2 SFDVKD. Trimming shortened V by 4 bases and J by 10 bases, and 10 bases separated the two germline ends. The CDR3 region is CATSDRPDEQFF. DNA for the CDR3: TGTGCCACCAGTGACCGCCCTGACGAGCAGTTCTTC.

This clonotype was picked up many times. The chain is built from TRBV2 and TRBJ2-3; 8 bases are a match to TRBD2. Germline V CDR1 and CDR2: SNHLY, FYNNEI. The V and J ends lost 9 bases and 4 bases, in that order; junction bases with no gene match: 9. This CDR3 comprises 14 residues. CDR3 region: CARGGSGSSDTQYF. CDR3 nucleotides: TGTGCCAGGGGTGGGAGCGGGAGTTCAGATACGCAGTATTTT. Full variable domain (missing parts from reference TRBV2 and TRBJ2-3): EPEVTQTPSHQVTQMGQEVILRCVPISNHLYFYWYRQILGQKVEFLVSFYNNEISEKSEIFDDQFSVERPDGSNFTLKIRSTKLEDSAMYFCARGGSGSSDTQYFGPGTRLTVL.

The table lists this clonotype with a few counts. The rearrangement uses TRBV28 and TRBJ2-1; D is unresolved. V lost 4 bases, J lost 3 bases, and 7 bases lay in between. Germline V gene data show CDR1 as MDHEN and CDR2 as SYDVKM. CDR3 length: 13 amino acids. CDR3 DNA: TGTGCCAGCAGTTCGGTCTTCTACAATGAGCAGTTCTTC. It specifies CASSSVFYNEQFF.

This clonotype appeared many times. The chain employs TRBV6-4 and TRBJ2-2; D may match TRBD1 or TRBD2 (6 bases each). Trimming removed 0 bases at V and 3 bases at J, with 14 bases between. This CDR3 region has 17 residues. The germline gives CDR1 MRHNA, CDR2 SNTAGT. The CDR3 nucleotides are TGTGCCAGCAGTGACTCGAGGGGGGAAAGAGACACCGGGGAGCTGTTTTTT. This sequence encodes CASSDSRGERDTGELFF.

This clonotype was counted a few times. This chain links TRBV6-5 with TRBJ2-3, with a weak D call TRBD2 (6 bases). Looked up from germline, CDR1 is MNHEY and CDR2 is SVGAGI. This CDR3 is built from 14 residues. V was cut by 2 bases and J by 6 bases, with 12 bases left in between. CDR3 in amino acids: CASSYPEGADTQYF. The CDR3 DNA follows: TGTGCCAGCAGTTACCCGGAGGGTGCGGATACGCAGTATTTT.

The sample holds many counts of this clonotype. The chain joins TRBV3-1 to TRBJ2-7, with D hard to call. Trimming took 1 base from V and 5 from J, leaving 6 bases between them. CDR3 size: 12 residues. Germline V gives CDR1 LGHDT, CDR2 YNNKEL (reference sequence). CDR3 DNA sequence: TGTGCCAGCAGCCAAGTTACCCACGAGCAGTACTTC. It encodes CASSQVTHEQYF.